This paragraph covers one T cell receptor (beta chain) sequence. The data were obtained in a study of blood T cell repertoires in COVID-19. Overall study context: The United States, Italy and Spain supplied acute and convalescent COVID-19 samples.

TCRdb keeps only in-frame clones here, not all; method: immunoSEQ multiplex PCR. Among about 120,000 clones listed, 65% to 90% were seen once. This TCR derives from a man aged 80 or over with acute or convalescent COVID-19. The sample taken for sequencing was peripheral blood.

CDR3 loop: CASSPSAEGYTF. The CDR3 DNA sequence: TGTGCCAGCAGCCCCTCCGCGGAGGGCTACACCTTC. V is TRBV4-2 and J is TRBJ1-2; D is unresolved. The CDR3 runs 12 residues. Trimming removed 4 bases from V and 8 bases from J, with 11 bases in between. Germline V gene sequence: CDR1 LGHNA, CDR2 YNFKEQ.